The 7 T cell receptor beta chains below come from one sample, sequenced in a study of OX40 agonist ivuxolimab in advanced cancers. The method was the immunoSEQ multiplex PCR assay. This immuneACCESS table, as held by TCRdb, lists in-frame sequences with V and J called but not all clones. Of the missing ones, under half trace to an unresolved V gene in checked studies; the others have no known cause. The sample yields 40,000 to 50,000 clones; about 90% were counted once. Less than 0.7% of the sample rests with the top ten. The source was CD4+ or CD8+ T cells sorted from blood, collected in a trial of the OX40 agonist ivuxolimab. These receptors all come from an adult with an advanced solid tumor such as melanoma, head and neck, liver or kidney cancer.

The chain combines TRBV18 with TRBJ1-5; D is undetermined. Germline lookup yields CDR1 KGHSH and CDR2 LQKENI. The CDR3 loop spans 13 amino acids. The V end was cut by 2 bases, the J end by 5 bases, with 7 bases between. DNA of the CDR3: TGTGCCAGCTCACCAGACATCGATCAGCCCCAGCATTTT. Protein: CASSPDIDQPQHF.

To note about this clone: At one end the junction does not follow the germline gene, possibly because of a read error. Here the CDR3 reads CASSVGLAGGQETQYF. CDR3 sequence (DNA): TGTGCTAGCAGCGTCGGGCTAGCGGGGGGCCAAGAGACCCAGTACTTC. The V gene is TRBV7-7, the J gene TRBJ2-5, with 11 bases aligning to TRBD2. The CDR3 consists of 16 residues. Germline V lookup: CDR1 SSHAT, CDR2 FNYEAQ (reference sequence).

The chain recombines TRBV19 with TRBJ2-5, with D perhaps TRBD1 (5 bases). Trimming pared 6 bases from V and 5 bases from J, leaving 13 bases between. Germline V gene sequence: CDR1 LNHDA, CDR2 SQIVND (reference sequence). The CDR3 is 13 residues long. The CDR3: CASSRQKLETQYF. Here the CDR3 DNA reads TGTGCCAGTAGCAGACAGAAGTTGGAGACCCAGTACTTC.

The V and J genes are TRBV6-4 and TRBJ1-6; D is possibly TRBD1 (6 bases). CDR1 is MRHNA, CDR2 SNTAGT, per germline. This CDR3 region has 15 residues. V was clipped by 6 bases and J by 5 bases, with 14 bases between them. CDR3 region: CASRPGVRDNSPLHF. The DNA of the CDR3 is TGTGCCAGCAGACCAGGGGTTAGAGATAATTCACCCCTCCACTTT.

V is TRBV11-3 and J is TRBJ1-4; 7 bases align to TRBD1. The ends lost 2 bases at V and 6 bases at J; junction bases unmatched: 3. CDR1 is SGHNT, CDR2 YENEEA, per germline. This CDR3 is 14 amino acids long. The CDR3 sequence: CASSLNRGDEKLFF. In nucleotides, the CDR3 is TGTGCCAGCAGCTTAAACAGGGGTGATGAAAAACTGTTTTTT.

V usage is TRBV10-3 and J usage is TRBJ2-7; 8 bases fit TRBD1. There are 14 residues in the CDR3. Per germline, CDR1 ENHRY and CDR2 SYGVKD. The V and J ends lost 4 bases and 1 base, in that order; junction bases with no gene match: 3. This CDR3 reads CAISGTGLSYEQYF. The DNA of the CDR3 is TGTGCCATCAGTGGGACAGGGTTATCCTACGAGCAGTACTTC.

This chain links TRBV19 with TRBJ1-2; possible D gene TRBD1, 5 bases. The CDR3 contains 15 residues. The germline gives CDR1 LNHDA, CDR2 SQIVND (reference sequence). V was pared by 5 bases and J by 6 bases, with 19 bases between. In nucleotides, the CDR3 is TGTGCCAGTAGTGAAGAGGGGAGAAATAGAGATGGCTACACCTTC. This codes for CASSEEGRNRDGYTF.